This paragraph reports one T cell receptor (beta chain). This record belongs to a study of blood T cell repertoires in COVID-19. For the study at large: Researchers got acute and convalescent COVID-19 samples from the United States, Italy and Spain. PBMCs, B-cell-depleted T cells, or T cells were the source of the cDNA or gDNA that made up the material.

In germline, CDR1 is SGHDT, CDR2 YYEEEE. V lost 5 bases, J lost 5 bases, and 6 bases stayed unmatched. The CDR3 is made up of 13 amino acids. Per the original data handling: By means of reference gene primer amplification, nucleated cell counts were estimated. TCRdb's table, derived via immunoSEQ multiplex PCR, lists solely in-frame clones and lacks some. V and J calls and clone size are those listed in that table; D and trimming were worked out from the DNA. The table shows 220,000 or so clones, with 80% to 85% occurring only once. The clonotype was recovered from a woman in her sixties who had recovered from COVID-19. This chain links TRBV5-6 with TRBJ2-7; 8 bases line up with TRBD1. Sequenced sample: peripheral blood. This CDR3 is CASRRTGMHEQYF. CDR3 sequence (DNA): TGTGCCAGCAGAAGGACAGGGATGCACGAGCAGTACTTC. Full variable domain (outside the CDR3, taken from reference TRBV5-6 and TRBJ2-7): DAGVTQSPTHLIKTRGQQVTLRCSPKSGHDTVSWYQQALGQGPQFIFQYYEEEERQRGNFPDRFSGHQFPNYSSELNVNALLLGDSALYLCASRRTGMHEQYFGPGTRLTVT.